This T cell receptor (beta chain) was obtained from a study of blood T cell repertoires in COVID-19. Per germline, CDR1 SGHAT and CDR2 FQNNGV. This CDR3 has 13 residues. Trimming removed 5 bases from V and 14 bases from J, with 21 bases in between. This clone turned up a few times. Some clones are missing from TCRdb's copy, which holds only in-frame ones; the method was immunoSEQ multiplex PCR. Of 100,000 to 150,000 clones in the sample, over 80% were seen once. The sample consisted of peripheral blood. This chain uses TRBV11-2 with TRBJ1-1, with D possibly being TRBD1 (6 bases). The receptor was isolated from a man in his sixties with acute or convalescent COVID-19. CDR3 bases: TGTGCCAGCAGCCAAACGCCGAACAGGGTAGGGTTCTTT. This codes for CASSQTPNRVGFF.